This T cell receptor beta chain derives from a study of cytomegalovirus exposure and HLA in healthy donors. Study background: Samples from HLA-typed donors yielded about 85 million unique TCRs in an early data release.

CDR1 SGHAT and CDR2 FQNNGV come from the germline V gene. Trimming shortened V by 5 bases and J by 4 bases, and 11 bases separated the two germline ends. The CDR3 loop spans 13 amino acids. It was with 60 Vbeta and 13 Jbeta primers that the PCR ran. The table came from immunoSEQ multiplex PCR; TCRdb's copy has only in-frame clones and leaves some out. The table has 160,000 or so clones, 70% to 80% seen once; the top ten hold around 1.4%. V is TRBV11-2 and J is TRBJ1-1; a weak D match, TRBD1 (6 bases). This clonotype was obtained from a male donor in good health and CMV-seronegative. Sequenced: PBMCs. CDR3 in DNA: TGTGCCAGCAGCCTACTAGGGGGCACTGAAGCTTTCTTT. Translation: CASSLLGGTEAFF.